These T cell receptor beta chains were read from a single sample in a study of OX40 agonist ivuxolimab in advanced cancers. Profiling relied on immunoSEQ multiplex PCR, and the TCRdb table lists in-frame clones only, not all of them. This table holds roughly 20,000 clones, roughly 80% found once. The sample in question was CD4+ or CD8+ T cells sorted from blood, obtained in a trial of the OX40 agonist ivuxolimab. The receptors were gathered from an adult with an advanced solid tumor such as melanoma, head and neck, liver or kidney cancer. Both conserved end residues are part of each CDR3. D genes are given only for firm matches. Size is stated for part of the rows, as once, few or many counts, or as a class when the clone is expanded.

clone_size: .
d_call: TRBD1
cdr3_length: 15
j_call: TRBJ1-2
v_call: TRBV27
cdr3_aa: CASSPGAGGNYGYTF
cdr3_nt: TGTGCCAGCAGTCCTGGGGCAGGGGGTAACTATGGCTACACCTTC

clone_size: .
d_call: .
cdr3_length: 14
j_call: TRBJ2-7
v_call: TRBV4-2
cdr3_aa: CASSLGKGRPEQYF
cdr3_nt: TGTGCCAGCAGCCTCGGGAAGGGCCGTCCCGAGCAGTACTTC

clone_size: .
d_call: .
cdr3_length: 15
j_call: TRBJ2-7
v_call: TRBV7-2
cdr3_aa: CASSLFWGPTYEQYF
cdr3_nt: TGTGCCAGCAGCTTATTTTGGGGGCCCACCTACGAGCAGTACTTC

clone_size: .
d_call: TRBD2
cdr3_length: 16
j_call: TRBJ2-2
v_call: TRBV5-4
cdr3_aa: CACSILAGGNTGELFF
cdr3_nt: TGTGCCTGCAGCATTCTAGCGGGGGGGAACACCGGGGAGCTGTTTTTT

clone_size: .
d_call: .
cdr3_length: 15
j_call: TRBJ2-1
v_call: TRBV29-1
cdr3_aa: CSVEPTMTVYNEQFF
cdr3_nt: TGCAGCGTTGAACCAACCATGACAGTTTACAATGAGCAGTTCTTC

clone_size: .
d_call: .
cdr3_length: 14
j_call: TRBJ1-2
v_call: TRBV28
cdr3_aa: CATHLDTSNYGYTF
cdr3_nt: TGTGCCACACACCTGGACACCTCGAACTATGGCTACACCTTC

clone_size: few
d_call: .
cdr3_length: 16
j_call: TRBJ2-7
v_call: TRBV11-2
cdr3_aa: CASSSHGRGLTYEQYF
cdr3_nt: TGTGCCAGCAGCTCCCATGGACGGGGACTTACCTACGAGCAGTACTTC

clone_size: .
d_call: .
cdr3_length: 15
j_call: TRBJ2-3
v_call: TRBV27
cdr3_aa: CASRLAVRGADTQYF
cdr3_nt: TGTGCCAGCAGGCTAGCGGTCAGGGGGGCAGATACGCAGTATTTT

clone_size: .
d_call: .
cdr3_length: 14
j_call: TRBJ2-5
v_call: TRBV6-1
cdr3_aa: CASKPQQYRETQYF
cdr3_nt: TGTGCCAGCAAACCTCAACAGTATAGGGAGACCCAGTACTTC

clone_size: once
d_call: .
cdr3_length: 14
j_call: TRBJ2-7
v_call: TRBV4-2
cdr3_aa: CASSQDAGTYEQYF
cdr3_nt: TGTGCCAGCAGCCAAGATGCGGGGACCTACGAGCAGTACTTC

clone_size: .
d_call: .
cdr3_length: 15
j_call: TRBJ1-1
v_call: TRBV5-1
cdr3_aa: CASSPDTEMNTEAFF
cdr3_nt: TGCGCCAGCAGCCCGGACACGGAAATGAACACTGAAGCTTTCTTT

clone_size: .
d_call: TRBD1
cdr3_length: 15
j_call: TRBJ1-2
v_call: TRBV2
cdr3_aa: CASRSGTGTGIGYTF
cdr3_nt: TGTGCCAGCAGGTCCGGAACCGGGACAGGGATTGGCTACACCTTC

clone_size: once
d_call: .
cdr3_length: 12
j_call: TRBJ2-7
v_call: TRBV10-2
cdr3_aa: CASSKSSYEQYF
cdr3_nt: TGCGCCAGCAGTAAAAGCTCCTACGAGCAGTACTTC

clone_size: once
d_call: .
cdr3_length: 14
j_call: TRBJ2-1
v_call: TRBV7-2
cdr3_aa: CASSLDAGRNEQFF
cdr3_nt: TGTGCCAGCAGCTTAGATGCAGGGAGAAATGAGCAGTTCTTC

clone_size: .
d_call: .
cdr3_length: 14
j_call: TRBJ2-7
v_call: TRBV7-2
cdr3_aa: CASSSQMGTYEQYF
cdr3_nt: TGTGCCAGCAGCTCTCAAATGGGTACCTACGAGCAGTACTTC

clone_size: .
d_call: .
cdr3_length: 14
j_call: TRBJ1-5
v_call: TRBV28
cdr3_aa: CASSARGDNQPQHF
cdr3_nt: TGTGCCAGCAGTGCCCGAGGGGACAATCAGCCCCAGCATTTT

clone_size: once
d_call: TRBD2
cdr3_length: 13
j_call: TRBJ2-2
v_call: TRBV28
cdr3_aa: CASIRGVGGELFF
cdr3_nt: TGTGCCAGCATCCGGGGGGTAGGCGGGGAGCTGTTTTTT

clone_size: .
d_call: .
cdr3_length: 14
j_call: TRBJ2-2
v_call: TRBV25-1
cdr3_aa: CASRGGENTGELFF
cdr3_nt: TGTGCCAGCAGGGGGGGCGAGAACACCGGGGAGCTGTTTTTT

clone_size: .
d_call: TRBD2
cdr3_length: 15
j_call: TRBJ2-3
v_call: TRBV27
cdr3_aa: CASSSLGTSADTQYF
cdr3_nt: TGTGCCAGCAGTTCACTCGGGACTAGCGCAGATACGCAGTATTTT

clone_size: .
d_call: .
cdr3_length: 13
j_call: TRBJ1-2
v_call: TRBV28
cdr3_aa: CASSFVLRVGYTF
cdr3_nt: TGTGCCAGCAGTTTTGTCCTCAGGGTTGGCTACACCTTC

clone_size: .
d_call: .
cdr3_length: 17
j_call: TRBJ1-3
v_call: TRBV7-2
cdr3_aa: CASSLDWVVNSGNTIYF
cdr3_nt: TGTGCCAGCAGCTTAGATTGGGTGGTAAACTCTGGAAACACCATATATTTT

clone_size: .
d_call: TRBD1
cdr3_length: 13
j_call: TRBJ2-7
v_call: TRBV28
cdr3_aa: CASRPGQYREQYF
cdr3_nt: TGTGCCAGCCGTCCGGGACAGTACCGCGAGCAGTACTTC

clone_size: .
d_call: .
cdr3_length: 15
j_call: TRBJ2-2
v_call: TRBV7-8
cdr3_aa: CASSLVQGGTGELFF
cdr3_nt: TGTGCCAGCAGCTTAGTCCAGGGGGGGACCGGGGAGCTGTTTTTT

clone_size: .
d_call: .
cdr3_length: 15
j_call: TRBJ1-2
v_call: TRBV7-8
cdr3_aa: CASSLGPESADGYTF
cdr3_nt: TGTGCCAGCAGCTTAGGCCCGGAATCGGCGGATGGCTACACCTTC

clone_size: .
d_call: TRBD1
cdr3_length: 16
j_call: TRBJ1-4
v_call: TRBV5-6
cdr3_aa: CASSFRTGETNEKLFF
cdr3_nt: TGTGCCAGCAGCTTCCGTACAGGGGAAACTAATGAAAAACTGTTTTTT

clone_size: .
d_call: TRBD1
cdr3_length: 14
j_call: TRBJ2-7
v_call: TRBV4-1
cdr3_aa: CASSPGQVTYEQYF
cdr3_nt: TGCGCCAGCAGCCCTGGACAGGTCACCTACGAGCAGTACTTC

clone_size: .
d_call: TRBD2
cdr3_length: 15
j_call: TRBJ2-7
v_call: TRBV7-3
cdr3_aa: CASSLSTAGGGEQYF
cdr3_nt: TGTGCCAGCAGCTTAAGCACAGCGGGAGGAGGGGAGCAGTACTTC

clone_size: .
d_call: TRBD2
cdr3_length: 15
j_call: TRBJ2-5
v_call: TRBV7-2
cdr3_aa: CASSLYSGVGETQYF
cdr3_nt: TGTGCCAGCAGCTTATATAGCGGGGTCGGAGAGACCCAGTACTTC

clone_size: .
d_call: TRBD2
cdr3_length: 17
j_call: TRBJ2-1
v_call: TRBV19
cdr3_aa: CASSAATGTSGIHEQFF
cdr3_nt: TGTGCCAGTAGTGCGGCCACCGGGACTAGCGGGATCCATGAGCAGTTCTTC

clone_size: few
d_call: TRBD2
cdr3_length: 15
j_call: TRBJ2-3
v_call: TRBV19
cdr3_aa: CASSIGGGVTDTQYF
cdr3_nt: TGTGCCAGTAGTATTGGGGGGGGAGTCACAGATACGCAGTATTTT

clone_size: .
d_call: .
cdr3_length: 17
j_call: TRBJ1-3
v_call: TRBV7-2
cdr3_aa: CASSWTGTTSSGNTIYF
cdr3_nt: TGTGCCAGCAGCTGGACCGGGACAACGAGCTCTGGAAACACCATATATTTT

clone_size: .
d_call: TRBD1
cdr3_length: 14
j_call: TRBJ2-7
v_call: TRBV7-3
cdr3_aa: CASSPRDSYYEQYF
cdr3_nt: TGTGCCAGCAGCCCGAGGGACAGCTACTACGAGCAGTACTTC